Reported below is one T cell receptor beta chain. The germline V gene has CDR1 SNHLY and CDR2 FYNNEI. V lost 0 bases to trimming and J lost 15 bases, with 12 bases between them. The CDR3 sequence is 12 residues long. This sample is part of a study of preoperative IRX-2 immunotherapy in early breast cancer. Treatment given: preoperative locoregional IRX-2 cytokine immunotherapy. Samples came from a phase Ib trial of preoperative locoregional IRX-2 cytokine immunotherapy. Here immunoSEQ multiplex PCR was the method, and the copy in TCRdb shows in-frame clones only, minus some. The table includes under 30,000 clones, roughly 90% detected once.

This specimen was tumor tissue, taken after IRX-2 immunotherapy. This chain uses TRBV2 with TRBJ2-1; no clear D. This clonotype originated in a human donor with breast cancer. As DNA, the CDR3 is TGTGCCAGCAGTGAAGCAGCAATACGGCGGTTCTTC. It yields the protein CASSEAAIRRFF.